This T cell receptor beta chain was recovered during a study of breast tumors, draining lymph nodes, adjacent tissues (dated by TCRdb to the mid-2010s). For the wider study: In breast cancer patients, the study compared the TCR beta repertoires of tumor, adjacent nontumor tissue and axillary lymph nodes. In human breast cancer, the study set out to assess how tumor, surrounding tissue and draining lymph node repertoires relate to one another and whether T cells might be exchanged between them. General study outcomes and caveats: The data were judged consistent with most tumor T cells deriving from the lymph node and then expanding within tumor tissue. The conclusion that tumor T cells originate in lymph nodes was framed as consistent with a hypothesis rather than directly demonstrated. The similarity between tumor and nontumor tissue repertoires was significantly greater in luminal-like breast cancer than in basal-like breast cancer. Tumor T-cell repertoires showed less diversity than lymph node repertoires and more diversity than nontumor tissue repertoires, and tumor T-cell repertoires showed preferential V and J gene usage.

Sequencing instrument: Illumina HiSeq 2000. TCR beta chain libraries were generated by multiplex PCR amplification. High-throughput sequencing was used to analyze the amplified TCR beta chain products. TCRdb redid the processing of the public reads, applying fastp at Q25 and MiXCR, and retained in-frame beta chains. Each CDR3 protein gets just one entry, which takes the most common genes and DNA from the rows behind it. This sample gives 200,000 to 250,000 distinct CDR3 sequences in total; less than 40% of them show up just once. 3.6% of the sample belongs to the ten largest clones. The CDR3 contains 17 residues, cysteine and phenylalanine counted. Only the CDR3 DNA is retained, 51 bases long and in frame from the first base. Taken from the germline V gene (reference sequence), the CDR1 and CDR2 loops are DFQATT and SNEGSKA. Trimming leaves V shorter by 3 bases and J shorter by 5 bases, with the junction holding 14 bases beyond the gene matches.

The lymph node samples were taken from the axillary draining lymph nodes of breast cancer patients. This clonotype was seen a single time. Its antigen is currently not known. No base-level quality is on record; no much larger clone is a single base apart. Resting on one read, the evidence is weak. This receptor was taken from a female donor with breast cancer. Some clones in this sample may be carry-over from other donors' samples. Sequences were obtained from axillary lymph node tissue. The chain links TRBV20-1 with TRBJ2-1, with TRBD1 matching 9 junction bases. This receptor carries the CDR3 CSARPTGGGPRNNEQFF. In nucleotides, the sequence is TGCAGTGCTAGGCCGACAGGGGGAGGGCCAAGGAACAATGAGCAGTTCTTC.